The 17 T cell receptor beta chains presented below share a single source sample, sequenced in a study of high-grade serous ovarian cancer treatment subgroups. Profiling relied on immunoSEQ multiplex PCR, and the TCRdb table lists in-frame clones only, not all of them. The sample records 8,000 or so clones, about 80% being singletons. Tumor samples were obtained before definitive surgery or chemotherapy. The sample consisted of tumor tissue. The receptors stem from a human donor with high-grade serous ovarian cancer.

This chain links TRBV7-2 with TRBJ2-3; 13 bases are shared with TRBD2. Trimming at V came to 4 bases and at J to 6 bases, leaving 10 bases not matched to a gene. Germline V gene lookup returns CDR1 SGHTA and CDR2 FQGNSA. The CDR3 length is 17 residues. The CDR3 loop reads CASSYDGLAGVMDTQYF. In nucleotides, the CDR3 is TGTGCCAGCAGCTATGACGGACTAGCGGGGGTCATGGATACGCAGTATTTT. Variable domain in full (rest from reference TRBV7-2 and TRBJ2-3): GAGVSQSPSNKVTEKGKDVELRCDPISGHTALYWYRQSLGQGLEFLIYFQGNSAPDKSGLPSDRFSAERTGGSVSTLTIQRTQQEDSAVYLCASSYDGLAGVMDTQYFGPGTRLTVL.

The CDR3 protein is CASSLEGGGLYEQYF. The CDR3 nucleotides read TGCGCCAGCAGCTTGGAGGGGGGGGGCCTCTACGAGCAGTACTTC. V gene TRBV5-1 combines with J gene TRBJ2-7; weak D call: TRBD2 (7 bases). Germline lookup yields CDR1 SGHRS and CDR2 YFSETQ. The length of the CDR3 is 15 residues. V lost 0 bases and J 3 bases, leaving 13 bases between the germline ends.

In its sample, this clone was seen once. The chain recombines TRBV27 with TRBJ2-3, with D tentatively TRBD1 (5 bases). Per the germline V gene, CDR1 is MNHEY and CDR2 is SMNVEV (reference sequence). The CDR3 spans 13 residues. Trimming took off 6 bases at V and 0 bases at J, with 7 bases between the two ends. The chain's CDR3 is CASSRQSTDTQYF. CDR3 in DNA: TGTGCCAGCAGCCGACAGAGCACAGATACGCAGTATTTT.

In its sample, this clone ranks as medium-sized (0.01 to 0.1%). This chain connects TRBV9 to TRBJ2-3, with D perhaps matching TRBD2 (6 bases). V gave up 4 bases and J gave up 3 bases, with 15 bases separating them. Germline CDR1 SGDLS, CDR2 YYNGEE. This CDR3 region has 15 residues. CDR3 sequence reads: CASSRGDSRTDTQYF. The CDR3 bases are TGTGCCAGCAGCCGTGGGGACTCACGGACAGATACGCAGTATTTT.

The J gene is TRBJ2-2, the V gene TRBV6-5; weak D call: TRBD2 (6 bases). Germline CDR1 and CDR2: MNHEY and SVGAGI. This CDR3 is 15 amino acids long. V dropped 0 bases and J dropped 6 bases, with 11 bases sitting between them. CDR3 loop: CASSYSTSPPGELFF. The CDR3 coding sequence is TGTGCCAGCAGTTACTCTACTAGCCCCCCCGGGGAGCTGTTTTTT.

The V call is TRBV6-5, the J call TRBJ2-7, with D uncertain. Germline V lookup: CDR1 MNHEY, CDR2 SVGAGI. The CDR3 length is 15 residues. Deletions cut 5 bases from V and 0 bases from J, with 14 bases between. The CDR3 loop reads CASSGLGIPSYEQYF. The CDR3 DNA sequence: TGTGCCAGCAGTGGCTTGGGGATACCCTCCTACGAGCAGTACTTC.

This sequence joins TRBV5-1 and TRBJ2-5; 8 bases are shared with TRBD1. The J call is doubtful: the DNA matches TRBJ2-7 better. Germline loops: CDR1 SGHRS, CDR2 YFSETQ. CDR3 length equals 15 residues. CDR3 sequence: CASSLAGQGKFEQYF. The CDR3 DNA sequence: TGCGCCAGCAGCTTGGCCGGACAGGGAAAGTTCGAGCAGTACTTC.

The chain links TRBV5-1 to TRBJ2-7, with D perhaps given as TRBD1 or TRBD2 (5 bases each). In germline, CDR1 is SGHRS, CDR2 YFSETQ. Trimming cost V 0 bases and J 2 bases, with 12 bases left between them. The CDR3 is made up of 15 amino acids. This CDR3 reads CASSLGGTQTYEQYF. CDR3 nucleotide sequence: TGCGCCAGCAGCTTGGGGGGGACCCAGACCTACGAGCAGTACTTC.

This clone came up a few times. J is TRBJ1-1 and V is TRBV29-1; tentative D call: TRBD1 (5 bases). Germline-derived CDR1 and CDR2 are SQVTM and ANQGSEA. The CDR3 covers 12 residues. CDR3 sequence: CSSSQGSNEAFF. CDR3 coding DNA: TGCAGTTCATCCCAGGGAAGCAATGAAGCTTTCTTT.

The CDR3 here is CASSEAGAPDTQYF. CDR3 in DNA: TGTGCCAGCAGTGAAGCGGGGGCCCCAGATACGCAGTATTTT. The gene calls are TRBV6-1 and TRBJ2-3, with D perhaps TRBD1 (6 bases). CDR1 MNHNS and CDR2 SASEGT come from the germline V gene. This CDR3 region has 14 residues. V lost 0 bases and J 4 bases, leaving 8 bases between the germline ends.

The genes are TRBV19 and TRBJ2-1, with TRBD2 matching 7 bases. V shed 3 bases, J shed 4 bases, and the junction held 6 bases outside the gene matches. The CDR3 is made up of 15 amino acids. In germline, CDR1 is LNHDA, CDR2 SQIVND (reference sequence). CDR3 sequence reads: CASSILPGGYNEQFF. Written as DNA, the CDR3 is TGTGCCAGTAGTATTCTTCCGGGGGGTTACAATGAGCAGTTCTTC.

This chain joins TRBV2 and TRBJ1-1; D possibly corresponds to TRBD1 (6 bases). CDR1 and CDR2 from the germline V gene are SNHLY and FYNNEI. The CDR3 is made up of 13 amino acids. V lost 1 base, J lost 4 bases, and 7 bases lay in between. The CDR3 region is CASSEGTVTEAFF. As DNA, the CDR3 is TGTGCCAGCAGTGAAGGGACAGTCACTGAAGCTTTCTTT.

This clone was counted once. The rearrangement uses TRBV7-9 and TRBJ1-3; D perhaps matches TRBD1 (5 bases). Germline V lookup: CDR1 SEHNR, CDR2 FQNEAQ (reference sequence). The CDR3 is made up of 14 amino acids. V lost 5 bases and J lost 7, with 15 bases in between. CDR3 DNA: TGTGCCAGCAGCGCAACAACAGGTGGTAACACCATATATTTT. Amino acids: CASSATTGGNTIYF. Filled out from reference TRBV7-9 and TRBJ1-3, the complete variable domain reads DTGVSQNPRHKITKRGQNVTFRCDPISEHNRLYWYRQTLGQGPEFLTYFQNEAQLEKSRLLSDRFSAERPKGSFSTLEIQRTEQGDSAMYLCASSATTGGNTIYFGEGSWLTVV.

In its sample, this clone was seen a few times. The chain combines TRBV21-1 with TRBJ2-3. TRBV21-1 represents a pseudogene. The CDR3 runs to 18 residues. Here the CDR3 reads CASSKKGQAGRFTDTQYF. For the CDR3, the DNA is TGTGCCAGCAGCAAAAAAGGTCAGGCAGGACGATTCACAGATACGCAGTATTTT.

Remarks on this clone: The germline gene is not matched at one end of the junction; a read error may be the cause. This rearrangement joins TRBV10-3 to TRBJ2-7, with D maybe TRBD2 (6 bases). The CDR3 runs 14 residues. Germline loops: CDR1 ENHRY, CDR2 SYGVKD. The CDR3 bases are TGTGCCAGCAGTTACTCGGAGGGTCCCTACGAGCAGTACTTC. It yields the protein CASSYSEGPYEQYF.

The chain is built from TRBV5-5 and TRBJ2-2, with D maybe TRBD2 (6 bases). Germline V gene data show CDR1 as SGHKS and CDR2 as YYEKEE (reference sequence). CDR3 length: 17 residues. The V end lost 0 bases, the J end lost 4 bases, and 16 bases lay between the germline ends. The CDR3 is CASSLDTPREVTGELFF. The CDR3 DNA sequence: TGTGCCAGCAGCTTGGACACACCGAGGGAGGTCACCGGGGAGCTGTTTTTT.

The genes are TRBV7-2 and TRBJ2-3; 10 bases agree with TRBD2. The CDR3 loop spans 16 amino acids. Trimming removed 7 bases from V and 0 bases from J; junction bases left unmatched: 7. CDR1 and CDR2 from the germline V gene are SGHTA and FQGNSA. The CDR3 nucleotides read TGTGCCAGCATTAGGACTAGCGGAACCAGCACAGATACGCAGTATTTT. Encoded protein: CASIRTSGTSTDTQYF.